The present entry profiles one T cell receptor beta chain with its context. Its antigen remains unidentified. CDR3 length equals 18 residues. V was trimmed by 5 bases and J by 1 base, leaving 20 bases between them. Per the germline V gene, CDR1 is KGHDR and CDR2 is SFDVKD. TCRdb independently ran MiXCR on the 5' RACE reads; one entry per CDR3 protein. Here the sample spans almost 550,000 distinct CDR3 sequences, about 20% being singletons. The sample belongs to a study of T-cell memory formation after mild COVID-19. The overall study: TCR clusters largely stayed donor specific.

Overall study findings and caveats: Researchers report contracting CD4+ clones mostly in CM and EM, with CD8+ clones in EMRA.

This TCR derives from an adult woman who had mild COVID-19 (a few samples of this study predate the infection). Cell type and time point are not known. Sequenced material: PBMCs or a T cell subset sorted from them (not recorded which). This rearrangement joins TRBV24-1 to TRBJ2-1; D may be TRBD1 (6 bases). CDR3 in DNA: TGTGCCACCAGTGGCGACCGCAAACACAGGGAGTCCTACAATGAGCAGTTCTTC. Residues: CATSGDRKHRESYNEQFF.